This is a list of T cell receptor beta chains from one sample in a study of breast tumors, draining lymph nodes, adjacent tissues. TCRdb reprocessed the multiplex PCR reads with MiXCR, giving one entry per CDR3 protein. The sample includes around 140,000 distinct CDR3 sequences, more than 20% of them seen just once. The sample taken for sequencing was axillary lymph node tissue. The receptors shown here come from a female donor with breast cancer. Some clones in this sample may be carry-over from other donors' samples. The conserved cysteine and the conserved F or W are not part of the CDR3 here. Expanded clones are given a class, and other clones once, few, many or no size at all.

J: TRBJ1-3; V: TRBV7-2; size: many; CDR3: ASSLDSSGNTIY
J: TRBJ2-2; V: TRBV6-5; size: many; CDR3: AGRTSTGELF
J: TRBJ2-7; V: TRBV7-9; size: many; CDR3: ASSLVDEQY
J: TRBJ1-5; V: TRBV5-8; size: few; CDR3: ARGGVAFNQPQH
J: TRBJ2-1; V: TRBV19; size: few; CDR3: ASTLDRSGPYNEQF
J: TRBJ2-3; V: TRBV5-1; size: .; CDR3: ASSVTSGRWADTQY
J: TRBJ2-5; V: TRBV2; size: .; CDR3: ASRSTSGRTAGETQY
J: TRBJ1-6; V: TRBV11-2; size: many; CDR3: ASSLLQLNSPLH
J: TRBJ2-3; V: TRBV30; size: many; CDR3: AWSGRSGVTQY
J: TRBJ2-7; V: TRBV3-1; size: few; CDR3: ASSPTSGGFYEQY
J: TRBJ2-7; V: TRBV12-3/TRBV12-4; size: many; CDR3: ASSLAVGQGAYEQY
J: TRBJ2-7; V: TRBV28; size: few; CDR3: ASSSATGTVYEQY
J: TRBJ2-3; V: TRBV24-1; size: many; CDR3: ATSDSSGRGDTQY
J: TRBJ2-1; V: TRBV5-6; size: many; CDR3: ASSLAGLAGPYNEQF
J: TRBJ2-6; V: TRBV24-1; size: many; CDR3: ATSLGSGANVLT
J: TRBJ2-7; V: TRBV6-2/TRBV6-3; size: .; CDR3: AGRGKRAYEQY